Below are 12 T cell receptor beta chains sequenced from a single sample in a study of technical replicates of blood from several donors. The data were produced by immunoSEQ multiplex PCR, yet TCRdb's version contains in-frame clones alone and is incomplete. Of about 72,000 clones in the sample, just under 95% were seen once. The specimen was T cells isolated from PBMCs. Source of these receptors: a human donor in good health.

This clone was seen just once. The rearrangement joins TRBV7-8 to TRBJ1-1, with TRBD1 matching over 8 bases. Germline CDR1 reads SGHVS; CDR2 reads FQNEAQ. CDR3 length equals 17 residues. With V trimmed by 1 base and J by 4 bases, 11 bases remained unmatched. CDR3 nucleotide sequence: TGTGCCAGCAGCTTAGGGGTAACAGGGGGTTCTAGCACTGAAGCTTTCTTT. This gives the protein CASSLGVTGGSSTEAFF. Full variable domain (remainder filled in from reference TRBV7-8 and TRBJ1-1): GAGVSQSPRYKVAKRGQDVALRCDPISGHVSLFWYQQALGQGPEFLTYFQNEAQLDKSGLPSDRFFAERPEGSVSTLKIQRTQQEDSAVYLCASSLGVTGGSSTEAFFGQGTRLTVV.

This sequence joins TRBV14 and TRBJ2-1, with D perhaps matching TRBD2 (7 bases). Germline loops: CDR1 SGHDN, CDR2 FVKESK. Trimming cost V 0 bases and J 7 bases, with 13 bases left between them. This CDR3 has 15 amino acids. CDR3 sequence (DNA): TGTGCCAGCAGCCAAGATTTAGGGGGGGAGAATGAGCAGTTCTTC. It translates to CASSQDLGGENEQFF.

The chain couples TRBV7-9 to TRBJ2-1, with D possibly TRBD1 on 5 matching bases. Trimming left V 5 bases short and J 5 bases short, with 13 bases between. This CDR3 is built from 14 residues. CDR1 is SEHNR and CDR2 is FQNEAQ in the germline V gene (reference sequence). The DNA for the CDR3 is TGTGCCAGCAGCGCGGACAATCTCCACAATGAGCAGTTCTTC. This sequence encodes CASSADNLHNEQFF. The complete variable domain, with remaining parts taken from reference TRBV7-9 and TRBJ2-1, reads DTGVSQNPRHKITKRGQNVTFRCDPISEHNRLYWYRQTLGQGPEFLTYFQNEAQLEKSRLLSDRFSAERPKGSFSTLEIQRTEQGDSAMYLCASSADNLHNEQFFGPGTRLTVL.

This clone was found once. CDR3 coding DNA: TGTGCCAGCAGCGTAGCTTCAGGGGTCGAGCAGTACTTC. It specifies CASSVASGVEQYF. J is TRBJ2-7 and V is TRBV9, with D possibly TRBD1 on 6 matching bases. CDR3 length equals 13 residues. V was shortened by 0 bases and J by 6 bases, with 10 bases between the two germline ends. Germline lookup yields CDR1 SGDLS and CDR2 YYNGEE.

The V and J genes are TRBV13 and TRBJ2-7, with 15 nucleotides matching TRBD2. Trimming at V came to 0 bases and at J to 4 bases, leaving 7 bases not matched to a gene. The CDR3 length is 18 residues. Germline V gives CDR1 PRHDT, CDR2 FYEKMQ (reference sequence). The CDR3 region is CASSLGGLAGGQSYEQYF. Here the CDR3 DNA reads TGTGCCAGCAGCTTAGGAGGACTAGCGGGAGGGCAGAGTTACGAGCAGTACTTC.

The genes are TRBV4-2 and TRBJ2-7, with 12 positions matching TRBD2. The CDR3 totals 15 residues. Germline V gene sequence: CDR1 LGHNA, CDR2 YNFKEQ. V lost 1 base to trimming and J lost 7 bases; unmatched junction nucleotides: 5. In DNA form, the CDR3 reads TGTGCCAGCAGCCAAGGACTAGCGGGAGCAGGGGAGCAGTACTTC. Its protein product is CASSQGLAGAGEQYF.

This clone has only one observation. The chain has TRBV2 and TRBJ2-5, with 9 bases fitting TRBD1. The CDR3 spans 14 residues. Germline CDR1 is SNHLY and CDR2 is FYNNEI. Trimming took 1 base from V and 4 from J; bases not matched to a gene: 1. CDR3 DNA sequence: TGTGCCAGCAGTGAAGGGACAGGGGTAGAGACCCAGTACTTC. Its protein is CASSEGTGVETQYF.

This clone occurred a few times. The V call is TRBV6-1, the J call TRBJ1-2; TRBD1 agrees at 7 bases. The V gene end was trimmed by 9 bases and the J gene end by 8 bases; junction bases not matched to a gene: 15. This CDR3 region has 14 residues. Per the germline V gene, CDR1 is MNHNS and CDR2 is SASEGT. This chain's CDR3 is CASQDPTTGNGYTF. The CDR3 DNA follows: TGTGCCAGTCAAGACCCGACGACAGGGAACGGCTACACCTTC.

This chain connects TRBV27 to TRBJ2-3; TRBD1 matches 7 bases. Germline V gene data show CDR1 as MNHEY and CDR2 as SMNVEV (reference sequence). V shed 7 bases, J shed 4 bases, and the junction held 8 bases outside the gene matches. The CDR3 covers 14 residues. The CDR3 region has the DNA TGTGCCAGCACCCGACAGGGTTATGCAGATACGCAGTATTTT. It yields the protein CASTRQGYADTQYF.

The J gene is TRBJ2-1, the V gene TRBV30, with TRBD2 matching over 7 bases. The CDR3 consists of 15 residues. CDR1 GTSNPN and CDR2 SVGIG come from the germline V gene (reference sequence). The V and J ends lost 0 bases and 6 bases, in that order; junction bases with no gene match: 8. CDR3 in amino acids: CAWSVKGGRINEQFF. As DNA, the CDR3 is TGTGCCTGGAGTGTAAAGGGCGGGAGAATCAATGAGCAGTTCTTC.

In its sample, this clone was seen a few times. The genes are TRBV7-8 and TRBJ2-2; perhaps TRBD1 as D (6 bases). The CDR3 covers 16 residues. V lost 3 bases and J 1 base, leaving 12 bases between the germline ends. Germline V gene data show CDR1 as SGHVS and CDR2 as FQNEAQ. This CDR3 is CASSLQGFRNTGELFF. The CDR3 nucleotides read TGTGCCAGCAGCTTGCAGGGGTTTAGGAACACCGGGGAGCTGTTTTTT.

This clone was seen a handful of times. The rearrangement joins TRBV6-1 to TRBJ1-5; perhaps TRBD1 as D (5 bases). Deletions cut 8 bases from V and 0 bases from J, with 14 bases between. This CDR3 has 15 residues. Germline CDR1 reads MNHNS; CDR2 reads SASEGT. This CDR3 is CASYPDTGSNQPQHF. Written as DNA, the CDR3 is TGTGCCAGCTACCCCGACACAGGTAGCAATCAGCCCCAGCATTTT.